A selection of T cell receptor beta chains follows, all from one sample in a study of blood T cell repertoires in COVID-19. Clones were read by immunoSEQ multiplex PCR, and TCRdb kept only the in-frame ones, dropping some. The sample lists hundreds of thousands of clones; around 80% were seen once. The sample was PBMCs or T cells enriched from blood (not recorded which). The receptors here all came from a man aged 25 to 40 with acute COVID-19. CDR3s include the opening cysteine and the closing phenylalanine or tryptophan. The order of the fields is V gene, J gene, CDR3 protein.

V: TRBV28; J: TRBJ2-1; CDR3: CASSLWGTTDNEQFF
V: TRBV6-5; J: TRBJ2-4; CDR3: CASADSGVAKNIQYF
V: TRBV12-2; J: TRBJ2-1; CDR3: CASRLARVAGAPDEQFF
V: TRBV20-1; J: TRBJ1-6; CDR3: CSASMAGPKNSPLHF
V: TRBV29-1; J: TRBJ1-5; CDR3: CSVGAGGSNQPQHF
V: TRBV29-1; J: TRBJ1-2; CDR3: CSVEAGTGVGYTF
V: TRBV7-2; J: TRBJ1-2; CDR3: CASSSQGAVSYGYTF
V: TRBV6-5; J: TRBJ1-3; CDR3: CASSTTATGGNTIYF
V: TRBV7-9; J: TRBJ2-5; CDR3: CASSLGPLAGAKTQYF
V: TRBV7-9; J: TRBJ2-1; CDR3: CASSLARSSYNEQFF
V: TRBV13; J: TRBJ1-3; CDR3: CASSLRSISGNTIYF
V: TRBV4-3; J: TRBJ2-1; CDR3: CATSELPSYNEQFF
V: TRBV24-1; J: TRBJ1-2; CDR3: CATSESSPYGYTF
V: TRBV27; J: TRBJ1-2; CDR3: CATKRGGVNYGYTF
V: TRBV4-3; J: TRBJ1-5; CDR3: CASSQATGSNQPQHF
V: TRBV15; J: TRBJ2-3; CDR3: CATSRPVGVTQYF
V: TRBV6-2/TRBV6-3; J: TRBJ2-3; CDR3: CASSYNRPGGTDTQYF
V: TRBV5-5; J: TRBJ1-6; CDR3: CASSSRGTSPLHF
V: TRBV27; J: TRBJ1-5; CDR3: CASSFGQGNQPQHF
V: TRBV24-1; J: TRBJ1-1; CDR3: CATSDGGKGTEAFF
V: TRBV6-5; J: TRBJ1-3; CDR3: CASIAVTGNTIYF
V: TRBV5-1; J: TRBJ2-5; CDR3: CASRLGSRGVGGETQYF
V: TRBV19; J: TRBJ1-1; CDR3: CASKTGQGHFITEAFF
V: TRBV11-2; J: TRBJ1-2; CDR3: CASSWSGGAGGYTF
V: TRBV3-1/TRBV3-2; J: TRBJ2-1; CDR3: CASSQEIPVVGGLYNEQFF
V: TRBV7-9; J: TRBJ1-1; CDR3: CASSLQGGNTEAFF
V: TRBV19; J: TRBJ1-1; CDR3: CASSSGPGGENTEAFF
V: TRBV2; J: TRBJ1-1; CDR3: CASKGGHNRNTEAFF
V: TRBV5-6; J: TRBJ1-1; CDR3: CASSWGGKNTEAFF
V: TRBV19; J: TRBJ1-1; CDR3: CASVRGSGGNTEAFF
V: TRBV24-1; J: TRBJ2-1; CDR3: CATSDPLARYNEQFF
V: TRBV11-2; J: TRBJ2-4; CDR3: CASSPAGGVSGKNIQYF
V: TRBV5-6; J: TRBJ1-1; CDR3: CASSSFKYETEAFF
V: TRBV9; J: TRBJ2-2; CDR3: CASSVDPRTSGRNTGELFF
V: TRBV7-2; J: TRBJ1-3; CDR3: CASSLSTVSGNTIYF
V: TRBV28; J: TRBJ1-2; CDR3: CASSIFQGYTF
V: TRBV5-6; J: TRBJ1-3; CDR3: CASSSLTGVWGNTIYF
V: TRBV28; J: TRBJ1-6; CDR3: CASSISDRVNSPLHF
V: TRBV25-1; J: TRBJ1-3; CDR3: CASSVRSSLPSGNTIYF
V: TRBV2; J: TRBJ2-3; CDR3: CASSNELGLSTDTQYF
V: TRBV28; J: TRBJ2-3; CDR3: CASCGGGPQDTQYF
V: TRBV18; J: TRBJ1-2; CDR3: CASSPSGGGYTF
V: TRBV5-4; J: TRBJ2-1; CDR3: CASSLGGGSYNEQFF
V: TRBV27; J: TRBJ1-5; CDR3: CASSFTGNQPQHF
V: TRBV7-9; J: TRBJ2-2; CDR3: CASSRDTYTGELFF
V: TRBV24-1; J: TRBJ2-2; CDR3: CATSDPQMNTGELFF
V: TRBV2; J: TRBJ1-5; CDR3: CASSAWEGQPQHF
V: TRBV6-2/TRBV6-3; J: TRBJ1-1; CDR3: CASSYTATEAFF
V: TRBV6-2/TRBV6-3; J: TRBJ1-6; CDR3: CASSYPGQARRNSPLHF
V: TRBV7-2; J: TRBJ1-5; CDR3: CASSPQTGYSNQPQHF
V: TRBV3-1/TRBV3-2; J: TRBJ2-2; CDR3: CASSQEKGGQGSNTGELFF
V: TRBV7-8; J: TRBJ2-1; CDR3: CASRLTTTHGNEQFF
V: TRBV18; J: TRBJ2-1; CDR3: CASSPLAEYNEQFF
V: TRBV6-1; J: TRBJ2-1; CDR3: CASSGPSGGALSSYNEQFF
V: TRBV25-1; J: TRBJ1-5; CDR3: CASSLGSYNQPQHF
V: TRBV5-1; J: TRBJ1-4; CDR3: CASSETGSTNEKLFF
V: TRBV27; J: TRBJ2-2; CDR3: CASSRAGELFF